What follows describes a single T cell receptor (beta chain). Libraries were prepared by immunoSEQ multiplex PCR; TCRdb keeps only in-frame clonotypes and omits some of them. The sample holds some 230,000 clones, about 86% seen once. The entry originates in a study of blood T cell repertoires in COVID-19. Study at large: PBMCs, B-cell-depleted T cells, or T cells were the source of the cDNA or gDNA that made up the material.

Losses at the gene ends were 1 base for V and 4 bases for J; bases not matched to a gene: 4. Germline values: CDR1 SGHTA, CDR2 FQGNSA. This CDR3 comprises 15 residues. The rearrangement uses TRBV7-2 and TRBJ2-7, with 10 bases fitting TRBD2. This sequence originates from a woman aged 40 to 55 with acute COVID-19. The sequencing sample was made of PBMCs or T cells enriched from blood (not recorded which). For the CDR3, the DNA is TGTGCCAGCAGCTTAGGTAGCGGGGGGAAGTACGAGCAGTACTTC. Amino acid sequence: CASSLGSGGKYEQYF.